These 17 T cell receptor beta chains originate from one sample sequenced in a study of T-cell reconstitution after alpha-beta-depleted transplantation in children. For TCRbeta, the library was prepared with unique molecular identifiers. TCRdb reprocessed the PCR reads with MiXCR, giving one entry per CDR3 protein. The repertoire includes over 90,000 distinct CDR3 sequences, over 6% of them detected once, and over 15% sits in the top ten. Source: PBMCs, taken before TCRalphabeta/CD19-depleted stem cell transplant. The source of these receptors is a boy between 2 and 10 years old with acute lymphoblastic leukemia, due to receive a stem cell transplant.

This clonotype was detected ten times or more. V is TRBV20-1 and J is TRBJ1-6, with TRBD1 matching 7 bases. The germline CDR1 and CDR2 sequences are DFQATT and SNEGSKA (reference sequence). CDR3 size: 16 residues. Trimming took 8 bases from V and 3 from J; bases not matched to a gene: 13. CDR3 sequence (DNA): TGCAGTACTCAGAAGGGGGCCTTTATCTATAATTCACCCCTCCACTTT. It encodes CSTQKGAFIYNSPLHF.

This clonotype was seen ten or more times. The CDR3 region has the DNA TGTGCCACCAGCAGAGCAGGGGACACCGGGGAGCTGTTTTTT. This gives the protein CATSRAGDTGELFF. This sequence joins TRBV15 and TRBJ2-2, with D perhaps matching TRBD1 (6 bases). Trimming removed 1 base from V and 3 bases from J, with 6 bases in between. Germline V gene sequence: CDR1 LNHNV, CDR2 YYDKDF (reference sequence). The CDR3 length is 14 residues.

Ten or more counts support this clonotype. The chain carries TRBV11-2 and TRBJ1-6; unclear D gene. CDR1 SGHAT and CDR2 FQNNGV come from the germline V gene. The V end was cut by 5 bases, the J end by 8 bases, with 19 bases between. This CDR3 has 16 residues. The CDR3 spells CASSLSPEGFYSPLHF. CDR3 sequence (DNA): TGTGCCAGCAGCCTCTCACCGGAGGGTTTTTATTCACCCCTCCACTTT. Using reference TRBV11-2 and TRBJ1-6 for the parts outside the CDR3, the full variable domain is EAGVAQSPRYKIIEKRQSVAFWCNPISGHATLYWYQQILGQGPKLLIQFQNNGVVDDSQLPKDRFSAERLKGVDSTLKIQPAKLEDSAVYLCASSLSPEGFYSPLHFGNGTRLTVT.

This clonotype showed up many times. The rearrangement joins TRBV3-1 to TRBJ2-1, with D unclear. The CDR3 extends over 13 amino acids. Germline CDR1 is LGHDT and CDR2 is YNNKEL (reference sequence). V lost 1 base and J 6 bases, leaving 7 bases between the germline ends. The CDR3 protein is CASSQGSSNEQFF. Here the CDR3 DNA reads TGTGCCAGCAGCCAAGGGTCTTCCAATGAGCAGTTCTTC.

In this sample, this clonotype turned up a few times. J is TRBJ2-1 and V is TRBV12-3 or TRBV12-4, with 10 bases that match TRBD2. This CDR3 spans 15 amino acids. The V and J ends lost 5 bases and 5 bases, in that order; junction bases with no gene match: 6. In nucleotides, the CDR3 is TGTGCCAGCAGTAACCTAGCGGGGGCCGACAATGAGCAGTTCTTC. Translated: CASSNLAGADNEQFF.

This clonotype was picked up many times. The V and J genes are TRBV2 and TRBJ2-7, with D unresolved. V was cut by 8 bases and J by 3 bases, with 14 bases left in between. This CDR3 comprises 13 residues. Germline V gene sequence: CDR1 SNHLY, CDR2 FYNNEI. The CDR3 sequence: CASFHTGLYEQYF. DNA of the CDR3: TGTGCCAGCTTTCACACTGGGCTCTACGAGCAGTACTTC.

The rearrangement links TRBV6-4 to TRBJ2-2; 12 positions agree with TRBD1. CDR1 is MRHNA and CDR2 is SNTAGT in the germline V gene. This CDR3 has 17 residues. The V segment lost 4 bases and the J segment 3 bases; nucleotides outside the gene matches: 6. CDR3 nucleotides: TGTGCCAGCAGTGCGGGACAGGGGGCCGGGGACACCGGGGAGCTGTTTTTT. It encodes CASSAGQGAGDTGELFF.

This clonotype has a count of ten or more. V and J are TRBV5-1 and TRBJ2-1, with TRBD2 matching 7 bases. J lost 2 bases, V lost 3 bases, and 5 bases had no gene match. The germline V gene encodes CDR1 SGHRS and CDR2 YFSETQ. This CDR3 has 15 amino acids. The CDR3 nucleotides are TGCGCCAGCAGCTCTGGGACTATAGCCTACAATGAGCAGTTCTTC. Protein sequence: CASSSGTIAYNEQFF.

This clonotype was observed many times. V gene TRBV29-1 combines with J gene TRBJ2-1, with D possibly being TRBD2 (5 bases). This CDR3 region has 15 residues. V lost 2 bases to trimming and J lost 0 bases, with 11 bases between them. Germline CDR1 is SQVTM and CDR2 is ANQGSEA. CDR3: CSVERRAVSYNEQFF. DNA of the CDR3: TGCAGCGTTGAACGGCGAGCGGTCTCCTACAATGAGCAGTTCTTC.

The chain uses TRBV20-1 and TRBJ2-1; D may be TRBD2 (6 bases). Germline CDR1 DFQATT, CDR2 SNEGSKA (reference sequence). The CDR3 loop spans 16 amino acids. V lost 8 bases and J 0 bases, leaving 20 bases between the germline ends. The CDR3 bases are TGCAGTTCCCAACTCCCCCGGGGGAGCTCCTACAATGAGCAGTTCTTC. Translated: CSSQLPRGSSYNEQFF.

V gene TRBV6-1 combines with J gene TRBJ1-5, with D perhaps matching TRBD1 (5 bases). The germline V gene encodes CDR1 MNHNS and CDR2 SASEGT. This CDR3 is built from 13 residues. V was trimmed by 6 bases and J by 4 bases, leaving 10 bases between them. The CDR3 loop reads CASRLGPNQPQHF. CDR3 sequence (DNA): TGTGCCAGCAGGTTGGGACCAAATCAGCCCCAGCATTTT.

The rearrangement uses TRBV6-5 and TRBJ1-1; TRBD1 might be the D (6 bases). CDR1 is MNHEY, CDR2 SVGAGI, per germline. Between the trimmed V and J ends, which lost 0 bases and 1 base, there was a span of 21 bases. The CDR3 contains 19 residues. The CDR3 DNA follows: TGTGCCAGCAGTTACTCATCCAGGGGAAGGGGGTGGGGGAACACTGAAGCTTTCTTT. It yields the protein CASSYSSRGRGWGNTEAFF.

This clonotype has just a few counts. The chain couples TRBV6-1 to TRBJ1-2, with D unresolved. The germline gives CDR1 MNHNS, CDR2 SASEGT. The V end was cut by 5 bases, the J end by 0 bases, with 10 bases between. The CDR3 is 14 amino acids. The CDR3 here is CASSPTTANYGYTF. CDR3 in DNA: TGTGCCAGCAGTCCCACGACGGCTAACTATGGCTACACCTTC.

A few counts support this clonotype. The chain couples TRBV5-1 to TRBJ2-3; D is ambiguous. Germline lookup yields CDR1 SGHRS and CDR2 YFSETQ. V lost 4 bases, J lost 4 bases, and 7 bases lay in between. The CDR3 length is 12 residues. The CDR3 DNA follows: TGCGCCAGCAGCCCAAGCTCAGATACGCAGTATTTT. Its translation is CASSPSSDTQYF.

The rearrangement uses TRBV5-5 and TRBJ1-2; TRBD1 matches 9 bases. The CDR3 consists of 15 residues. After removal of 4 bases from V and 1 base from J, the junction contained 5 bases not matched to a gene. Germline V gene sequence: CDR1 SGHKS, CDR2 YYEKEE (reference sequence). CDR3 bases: TGTGCCAGCAGCGGGACAGGGCTCCTTAACTATGGCTACACCTTC. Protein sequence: CASSGTGLLNYGYTF.

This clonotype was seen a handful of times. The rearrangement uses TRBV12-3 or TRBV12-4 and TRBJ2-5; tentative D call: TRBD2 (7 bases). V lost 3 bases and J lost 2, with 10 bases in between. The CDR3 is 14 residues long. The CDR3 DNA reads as TGTGCCAGCAGTTTGGGGGGGGCGCAAGAGACCCAGTACTTC. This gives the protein CASSLGGAQETQYF.

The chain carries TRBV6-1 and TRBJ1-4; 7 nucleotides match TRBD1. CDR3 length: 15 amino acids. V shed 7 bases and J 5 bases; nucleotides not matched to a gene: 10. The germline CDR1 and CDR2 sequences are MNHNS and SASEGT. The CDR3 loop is CASTSERGLNEKLFF. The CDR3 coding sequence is TGTGCCAGCACCTCAGAGAGGGGGCTGAATGAAAAACTGTTTTTT.